A single T cell receptor beta chain is shown here with its context. Libraries were prepared by immunoSEQ multiplex PCR; TCRdb keeps only in-frame clonotypes and omits some of them. The repertoire holds 250,000 or so clones, with around 87% as singletons. Germline V gene data show CDR1 as SGHVS and CDR2 as FQNEAQ. CDR3 length: 13 residues. The germline V and J ends were trimmed by 1 base and 4 bases, with 7 bases remaining between them. Enrolment of Seattle patients took place during active infection, and they were followed longitudinally. This sample stems from a study of blood T cell repertoires in COVID-19.

This clonotype was sampled from a woman aged 55-75 years with COVID-19, enrolled during active disease. The chain is built from TRBV7-8 and TRBJ1-2, with D uncertain. The sample comprised peripheral blood. The CDR3 sequence is CASSLDAGYGYTF. CDR3 coding DNA: TGTGCCAGCAGCTTAGATGCAGGCTATGGCTACACCTTC.